Listed below are T cell receptor beta chains from one sample, sequenced in a study of control samples from healthy donors and cancer patients. Data came from immunoSEQ multiplex PCR; TCRdb stores just in-frame clones and leaves some out. The repertoire has about 160,000 clones, approximately 96% of them found once; the top ten carry under 8.5%. Sequenced: blood. The receptors were gathered from a woman between 40 and 50 years old in good health. CDR3s include the opening cysteine and the closing phenylalanine or tryptophan. D genes are given only for firm matches. Expanded clones are given a class, and other clones once, few, many or no size at all.

j_gene,d_gene,abundance,v_gene,CDR3aa,CDR3nt
TRBJ1-1,NA,NA,TRBV19,CASSPPRRGGVRLATEAFF,TGTGCCAGTAGTCCGCCAAGGAGGGGGGGGGTAAGGTTGGCCACTGAAGCTTTCTTT
TRBJ1-1,NA,once,TRBV6-5,CATSGWNTEAFF,TGTGCCACCTCAGGGTGGAACACTGAAGCTTTCTTT
TRBJ2-2,NA,NA,TRBV19,CASSKDRQGTGELFF,TGTGCCAGTAGTAAAGACAGGCAGGGCACCGGGGAGCTGTTTTTT
TRBJ2-2,NA,NA,TRBV11-3,CASSLGRVTGELFF,TGTGCCAGCAGCTTAGGTAGAGTGACCGGGGAGCTGTTTTTT
TRBJ1-5,TRBD1,NA,TRBV29-1,CSVRQGENQPQHF,TGCAGCGTGAGGCAGGGGGAAAATCAGCCCCAGCATTTT
TRBJ2-1,TRBD2,NA,TRBV20-1,CSAIDRGLAGERAYNEQFF,TGCAGTGCTATTGACCGGGGACTAGCGGGAGAGAGGGCCTACAATGAGCAGTTCTTC
TRBJ1-1,NA,NA,TRBV12-3/TRBV12-4,CASSLVRNTEAFF,TGTGCCAGCAGTTTAGTGAGGAACACTGAAGCTTTCTTT
TRBJ1-5,NA,NA,TRBV25-1,CASRQGANQPQHF,TGTGCCAGCAGACAGGGAGCCAATCAGCCCCAGCATTTT
TRBJ2-1,TRBD2,NA,TRBV20-1,CSASGAGSSYNEQFF,TGCAGTGCTAGTGGAGCGGGGAGCTCCTACAATGAGCAGTTCTTC
TRBJ2-2,NA,NA,TRBV7-3,CASSTTGTGELFF,TGTGCCAGCAGCACAACAGGGACCGGGGAGCTGTTTTTT
TRBJ2-1,TRBD2,NA,TRBV7-9,CASSLVSGGAHEQFF,TGTGCCAGCAGCTTAGTAAGCGGGGGGGCCCATGAGCAGTTCTTC
TRBJ1-3,NA,NA,TRBV25-1,CASSPPGYGNTIYF,TGTGCCAGCAGTCCCCCGGGTTATGGAAACACCATATATTTT